Given below is one T cell receptor (beta chain) in context. The J segment lost 4 bases and the V segment lost 7 bases, leaving 5 bases of the junction unmatched. This CDR3 spans 14 amino acids. Germline lookup yields CDR1 SGHTA and CDR2 FQGTGA. Enrolment of Seattle patients took place during active infection, and they were followed longitudinally. Per the authors' pipeline: Amplifying reference gene primers gave estimates of nucleated cell counts. The table came from immunoSEQ multiplex PCR; TCRdb's copy has only in-frame clones and leaves some out. V and J calls and clone size are given by that table; D and trimming were obtained from the DNA. This table has 110,000 or so clones, 75% to 90% appearing once. These data originate in a study of blood T cell repertoires in COVID-19. Across the whole study: Acute-phase and convalescent COVID-19 samples originated in the United States, Italy and Spain. Sources were T cells, B-cell-depleted T cells, or PBMCs; the material itself was cDNA or gDNA.

V and J are TRBV7-3 and TRBJ1-1, with 11 positions matching TRBD1. Sample: peripheral blood. The receptor's source is a woman aged 60-70 years with COVID-19, enrolled during active disease. In DNA, the CDR3 is TGTGCCAGCACCTCCGGGACAGGGGGCACTGAAGCTTTCTTT. Amino acids: CASTSGTGGTEAFF.